This T cell receptor beta chain was observed in a study of blood T cell repertoires in COVID-19 (dated by TCRdb to 2020 to 2022). Concerning the study at large: Collaborator samples came from the United States, Italy and Spain and covered acute and convalescent phases of COVID-19. The prospective study material was composed of cDNA or gDNA derived from T cells, B-cell-depleted T cells, or PBMCs. Deeply sampled blood TCRbeta repertoires from subjects exposed to, actively infected with, or recovered from COVID-19 were included in the dataset. The repertoires were made available in a free public database intended to serve as a resource for research on the immune response to SARS-CoV-2. Samples were obtained from the ongoing ImmuneRACE study (first 160 participants) and from 1,254 subjects provided by 6 global collaborators. Nearly every sample came with metadata listing a de-identified subject ID, COVID-19 status, age in years and sex. Where HLA class I and class II types were available, the types were taken from metadata supplied by the sample provider, not from assay-based typing.

Collaborating institutions collected whole blood in K2EDTA tubes following their own protocols. Collaborator samples were shipped for TCRbeta analysis as frozen whole blood, isolated PBMCs, or DNA extracted from either sample type. TCRbeta CDR3 regions were amplified from genomic DNA using the immunoSEQ Assay, a bias-controlled multiplex PCR. The study's own analysis went as follows. Within the assay, amplification of reference gene primers was used to estimate how many nucleated cells each sample contained. To quantify the absolute abundance of each unique TCRbeta CDR3 rearrangement, sequence reads were collapsed and filtered. For each sample, productive Simpson clonality was calculated as the square root of Simpson's diversity index over productive rearrangements. Sourced from immuneACCESS, this table was stored by TCRdb with only in-frame sequences that have V and J called. A share of the clones is absent; for the studies checked, an unresolved V gene accounts for under half, and the remainder has no known explanation. That table furnishes V, J and clone size, whereas the DNA furnished D and trimming. Across this sample there are around 260,000 clones, with roughly 89% seen only once. The ten largest make up under 0.95% of the sample.

About this clone itself: Its recognized antigen is unknown. Per-base qualities were not stored, and no clone one base away is much larger.

Overall study results and their limits: The amount of clinical and demographic metadata varied by source and participant and was provided uncurated.

Including the terminal cysteine and phenylalanine, the CDR3 comprises 16 residues. Just CDR3 DNA is preserved here, 48 bases in frame from base 1. Taken from the germline V gene (reference sequence), the CDR1 and CDR2 loops are LNHNV and YYDKDF. V was cut back by 1 base and J by 1 base, leaving a gap of 13 bases between them. This sequence originates from a young man with acute or convalescent COVID-19. The sequenced material came from peripheral blood. In this chain, TRBV15 is recombined with TRBJ2-5, and TRBD2 may be the D gene, going by 5 matching bases. The CDR3 loop reads CATSRGSGERQETQYF. The sequenced DNA is TGTGCCACCAGCAGAGGGTCCGGGGAGCGCCAAGAGACCCAGTACTTC.